This TCR beta chain was observed in a study of T-cell memory formation after mild COVID-19. The study, taken as a whole, reports: Pre-infection memory already had some responding clones, implying cross-reactive memory joined. The main location of contracting CD4+ clones was CM and EM, and that of contracting CD8+ clones was EMRA. The second-wave clones peaking on day 37 were not confirmed as SARS-CoV-2-specific.

Of note for this clonotype: Its antigen is not known.

Constant-segment primers and 5'RACE yielded cDNA libraries for TCR alpha and TCR beta, each carrying sample barcodes and UMIs. TCRdb independently ran MiXCR on the 5' RACE reads; one entry per CDR3 protein. The sample carries roughly 300,000 distinct CDR3 sequences, approximately 8% recorded once. Germline V gene lookup returns CDR1 MNHEY and CDR2 SVGEGT. V was cut by 3 bases and J by 5 bases, with 7 bases left in between. CDR3 length equals 13 residues. The receptor was derived from a man between 18 and 35 years old who had mild COVID-19 (a few samples of this study predate the infection). Cell type and time point are not known. The V call is TRBV6-2 or TRBV6-3, the J call TRBJ2-2; D call uncertain. The sequencing sample was made of PBMCs or a T cell subset sorted from them (not recorded which). The DNA of the CDR3 is TGTGCCAGCAGTTATGATCGAACCGGGGAGCTGTTTTTT. It specifies CASSYDRTGELFF.